These 21 T cell receptor beta chains were sequenced from one sample in a study of blood T cell repertoires in COVID-19. This table comes from immunoSEQ multiplex PCR, and its TCRdb copy is limited to in-frame clones, with some not included. This sample yields 100,000 or so clones, of which approximately 90% are seen a single time; roughly 0.97% belongs to the top ten. Input material: peripheral blood. The source is a man in his sixties with acute or convalescent COVID-19.

The rearrangement joins TRBV7-2 to TRBJ1-2; D gene unclear. V lost 3 bases and J lost 3, with 8 bases in between. There are 13 residues in the CDR3. CDR1 and CDR2 (germline): SGHTA, FQGNSA. The CDR3 protein is CASSFGEYYGYTF. The CDR3 DNA reads as TGTGCCAGCAGCTTTGGGGAGTACTATGGCTACACCTTC.

The genes are TRBV19 and TRBJ2-1; a possible D gene is TRBD2 (6 bases). Trimming left V 3 bases short and J 0 bases short, with 9 bases between. This CDR3 contains 15 residues. Germline lookup yields CDR1 LNHDA and CDR2 SQIVND (reference sequence). The CDR3 reads CASSIGRGSYNEQFF. Written as DNA, the CDR3 is TGTGCCAGTAGTATTGGGCGGGGCTCCTACAATGAGCAGTTCTTC.

This clone was recorded a few times. The V gene is TRBV7-3, the J gene TRBJ2-1; D is possibly TRBD2 (6 bases). The CDR3 covers 15 residues. Trimming pared 2 bases from V and 6 bases from J, leaving 14 bases between. Germline V CDR1 and CDR2: SGHTA, FQGTGA. Written as DNA, the CDR3 is TGTGCCAGCAGCTTAGGGCCCGGGAGATTCAATGAGCAGTTCTTC. This translates into CASSLGPGRFNEQFF.

This rearrangement joins TRBV27 to TRBJ2-2, with TRBD1 matching 7 bases. V shed 7 bases, J shed 4 bases, and the junction held 15 bases outside the gene matches. Germline-derived CDR1 and CDR2 are MNHEY and SMNVEV (reference sequence). CDR3 length: 17 residues. CDR3 loop: CASTPSTGVGITGELFF. CDR3 DNA sequence: TGTGCCAGCACTCCCTCTACAGGGGTGGGGATCACCGGGGAGCTGTTTTTT.

The gene calls are TRBV3-1 (or the pseudogene TRBV3-2) and TRBJ2-1, with D perhaps matching TRBD2 (6 bases). CDR1 is LGHDT and CDR2 is YNNKEL in the germline V gene (reference sequence). V was clipped by 0 bases and J by 12 bases, with 12 bases between them. This CDR3 has 13 amino acids. The CDR3 DNA sequence: TGTGCCAGCAGCCAAGATCAAACCGGGGGGCAGTTCTTC. It codes for CASSQDQTGGQFF.

V and J are TRBV27 and TRBJ1-1; 9 positions agree with TRBD1. Germline values: CDR1 MNHEY, CDR2 SMNVEV (reference sequence). This CDR3 is 14 amino acids long. V shed 5 bases, J shed 5 bases, and the junction held 6 bases outside the gene matches. The CDR3 reads CASSLGQGRTEAFF. DNA for the CDR3: TGTGCCAGCAGTCTAGGACAGGGGAGGACTGAAGCTTTCTTT.

The chain is built from TRBV19 and TRBJ1-2; the D gene is possibly TRBD1 (5 bases). Germline V CDR1 and CDR2: LNHDA, SQIVND (reference sequence). The CDR3 covers 17 residues. V was cut by 3 bases and J by 2 bases, with 19 bases left in between. The CDR3 DNA reads TGTGCCAGTAGTATGGGACTCAGGTGGGGTAAGAACTATGGCTACACCTTC. As protein: CASSMGLRWGKNYGYTF. Full variable domain (missing parts from reference TRBV19 and TRBJ1-2): DGGITQSPKYLFRKEGQNVTLSCEQNLNHDAMYWYRQDPGQGLRLIYYSQIVNDFQKGDIAEGYSVSREKKESFPLTVTSAQKNPTAFYLCASSMGLRWGKNYGYTFGSGTRLTVV.

CDR3 sequence (DNA): TGTGCCAGCAGCCCAGGGACAGGGGTCTACGAGCAGTACTTC. The encoded protein is CASSPGTGVYEQYF. V and J are TRBV7-8 and TRBJ2-7, with 10 positions matching TRBD1. The germline V gene has CDR1 SGHVS and CDR2 FQNEAQ. The CDR3 extends over 14 amino acids. Germline trimming cut 5 bases from V and 3 bases from J; bases unmatched to any gene: 4.

This chain uses TRBV24-1 with TRBJ2-2; D unresolved. Trimming stripped 1 base from V and 0 bases from J, with 5 bases between. The germline CDR1 and CDR2 sequences are KGHDR and SFDVKD. This CDR3 comprises 15 residues. This CDR3 reads CATSDFGPNTGELFF. DNA of the CDR3: TGTGCCACCAGTGATTTTGGCCCGAACACCGGGGAGCTGTTTTTT.

The chain combines TRBV19 with TRBJ1-1; the match to TRBD1 covers 8 bases. The CDR3 runs 15 residues. Germline V gives CDR1 LNHDA, CDR2 SQIVND (reference sequence). The junction had 9 bases not matched to a gene; V was cut back by 5 bases and J by 4 bases. The CDR3 DNA sequence: TGTGCCAGTAGTCAGGGACAGGCCTCAGGCACTGAAGCTTTCTTT. This codes for CASSQGQASGTEAFF.

This rearrangement joins TRBV28 to TRBJ1-5; no clear D. CDR3 size: 14 residues. Germline V CDR1 and CDR2: MDHEN, SYDVKM. V was clipped by 2 bases and J by 6 bases, with 11 bases between them. CDR3 protein: CASSLGQRGQPQHF. CDR3 coding DNA: TGTGCCAGCAGTTTAGGGCAGCGGGGTCAGCCCCAGCATTTT.

This clone was seen once. The CDR3, as DNA: TGTGCCAGCAGCACTCCGGGACTACCTTACGAGCAGTACTTC. It encodes CASSTPGLPYEQYF. This chain uses TRBV28 with TRBJ2-7, with 7 bases that match TRBD2. CDR3 length: 14 amino acids. With V trimmed by 6 bases and J by 4 bases, 9 bases remained unmatched. From germline, CDR1 is MDHEN and CDR2 SYDVKM.

The genes are TRBV28 and TRBJ1-5; 10 bases are shared with TRBD1. CDR3 length: 15 residues. Germline values: CDR1 MDHEN, CDR2 SYDVKM. V gave up 3 bases and J gave up 4 bases; unmatched junction bases: 3. This CDR3 reads CASSFSDRGNQPQHF. The DNA of the CDR3 is TGTGCCAGCAGTTTCTCGGACAGGGGGAATCAGCCCCAGCATTTT.

The CDR3 spells CASSPQASNYGYTF. CDR3 bases: TGTGCCAGCTCACCTCAGGCGTCCAACTATGGCTACACCTTC. The J gene is TRBJ1-2, the V gene TRBV18; D remains unclear. Per the germline V gene, CDR1 is KGHSH and CDR2 is LQKENI. V shed 3 bases and J shed 2 bases, with 10 bases lying between them. This CDR3 has 14 residues.

In its sample, this clone was seen once. This chain links TRBV5-6 with TRBJ1-1; unclear D gene. Germline values: CDR1 SGHDT, CDR2 YYEEEE. This CDR3 has 12 residues. Trimming shortened V by 2 bases and J by 4 bases, and 6 bases separated the two germline ends. The CDR3 sequence: CASSFGVTEAFF. CDR3 in DNA: TGTGCCAGCAGCTTTGGAGTCACTGAAGCTTTCTTT.

The chain recombines TRBV28 with TRBJ2-7; TRBD2 matches 8 bases. The CDR3 contains 15 residues. The V and J ends lost 5 bases and 0 bases, in that order; junction bases with no gene match: 6. Per the germline V gene, CDR1 is MDHEN and CDR2 is SYDVKM. For the CDR3, the DNA is TGTGCCAGCAGTCCAGCGGGAGAGATCTCCTACGAGCAGTACTTC. This translates into CASSPAGEISYEQYF.

The rearrangement links TRBV6-5 to TRBJ1-1; 8 nucleotides align to TRBD1. V was pared by 7 bases and J by 1 base, with 5 bases of the junction left unmatched. CDR1 is MNHEY and CDR2 is SVGAGI in the germline V gene. The CDR3 runs to 14 residues. DNA for the CDR3: TGTGCCAGCAAACGACAGGGGCAGAACACTGAAGCTTTCTTT. It codes for CASKRQGQNTEAFF.

This chain connects TRBV5-4 to TRBJ1-2; a possible D gene is TRBD1 (6 bases). V was clipped by 6 bases and J by 8 bases, with 20 bases between them. The germline CDR1 and CDR2 sequences are SGHNT and YYREEE (reference sequence). The CDR3 sequence is 14 residues long. The CDR3 here is CASTQGGEKNGYTF. Written as DNA, the CDR3 is TGTGCCAGCACCCAAGGGGGGGAGAAGAACGGCTACACCTTC.

V is TRBV5-4 and J is TRBJ2-1; D gene ambiguous. CDR1 SGHNT and CDR2 YYREEE come from the germline V gene (reference sequence). The V end lost 2 bases, the J end lost 5 bases, and 14 bases lay between the germline ends. CDR3 length equals 15 residues. The CDR3 coding sequence is TGTGCCAGCAGCTTAAGTCCTAGACCTGACAATGAGCAGTTCTTC. Translating gives CASSLSPRPDNEQFF.

This chain joins TRBV6-2 or TRBV6-3 and TRBJ2-5; TRBD2 is a possible D gene (6 bases). The CDR3 loop spans 14 amino acids. Trimming cost V 2 bases and J 5 bases, with 12 bases left between them. Germline CDR1 MNHEY, CDR2 SVGEGT. CDR3 protein: CASSYNAGMETQYF. CDR3 nucleotides: TGTGCCAGCAGTTACAATGCGGGAATGGAGACCCAGTACTTC.

CDR3 coding DNA: TGTGCCAGCAGCTTCAGGGGGAGTAGCTTCCCCTCCTACAATGAGCAGTTCTTC. This gives the protein CASSFRGSSFPSYNEQFF. The V gene is TRBV11-2, the J gene TRBJ2-1, with 7 bases lining up with TRBD1. The germline gives CDR1 SGHAT, CDR2 FQNNGV. V was clipped by 3 bases and J by 0 bases; unmatched bases: 11. The CDR3 contains 18 residues.